This T cell receptor (beta chain) was observed in a study of T cell changes during pregnancy in multiple sclerosis. This clone was detected only once. This CDR3 is built from 15 residues. CDR1 and CDR2 (germline): PRHDT, FYEKMQ (reference sequence). Losses at the gene ends were 4 bases for V and 2 bases for J; bases not matched to a gene: 5. The repertoire was sequenced with immunoSEQ multiplex PCR; TCRdb's copy has only in-frame clones and lacks some. The table shows 25,000 to 40,000 clones, with 90% to 95% occurring only once. The TCR was taken from a female donor in good health, enrolled as a control in a pregnancy study. This chain joins TRBV13 and TRBJ2-7, with 10 bases identical to TRBD2. Sample: CD8+ T cells from peripheral blood mononuclear cells, taken in the second trimester of pregnancy. The CDR3 nucleotides are TGTGCCAGCAGCTCACCTAGCGGGGGCCCCTACGAGCAGTACTTC. Translated: CASSSPSGGPYEQYF.